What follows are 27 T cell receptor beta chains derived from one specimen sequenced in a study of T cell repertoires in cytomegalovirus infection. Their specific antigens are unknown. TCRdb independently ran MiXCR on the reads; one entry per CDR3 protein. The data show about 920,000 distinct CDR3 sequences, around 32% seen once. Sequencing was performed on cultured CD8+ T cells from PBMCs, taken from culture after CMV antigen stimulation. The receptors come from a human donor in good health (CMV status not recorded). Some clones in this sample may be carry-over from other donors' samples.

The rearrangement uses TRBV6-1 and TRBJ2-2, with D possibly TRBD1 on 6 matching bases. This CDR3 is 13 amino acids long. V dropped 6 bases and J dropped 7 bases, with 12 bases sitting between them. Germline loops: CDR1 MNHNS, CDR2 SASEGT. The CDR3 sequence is CASRQGSYGELFF. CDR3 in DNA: TGTGCCAGCAGACAGGGATCGTACGGGGAGCTGTTTTTT.

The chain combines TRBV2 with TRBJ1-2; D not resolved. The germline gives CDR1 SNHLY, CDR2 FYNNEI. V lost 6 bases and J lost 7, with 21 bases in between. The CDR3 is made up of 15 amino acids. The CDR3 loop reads CASRRIQQPGSGYTF. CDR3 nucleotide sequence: TGTGCCAGCAGGCGCATCCAGCAACCCGGATCTGGCTACACCTTC.

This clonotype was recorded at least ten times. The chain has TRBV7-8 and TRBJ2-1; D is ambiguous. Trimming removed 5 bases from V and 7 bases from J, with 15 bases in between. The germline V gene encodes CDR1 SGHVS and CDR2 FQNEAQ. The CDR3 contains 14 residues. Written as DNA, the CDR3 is TGTGCCAGCAGCCTACGAAAGATCAATAATGAGCAGTTCTTC. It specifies CASSLRKINNEQFF.

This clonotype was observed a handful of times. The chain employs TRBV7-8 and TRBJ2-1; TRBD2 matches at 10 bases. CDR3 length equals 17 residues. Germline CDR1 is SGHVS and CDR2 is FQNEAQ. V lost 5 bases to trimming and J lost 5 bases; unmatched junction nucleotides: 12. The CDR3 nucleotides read TGTGCCAGCAGCATCTTCATTAGCGGGGGGCCCCACAATGAGCAGTTCTTC. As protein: CASSIFISGGPHNEQFF.

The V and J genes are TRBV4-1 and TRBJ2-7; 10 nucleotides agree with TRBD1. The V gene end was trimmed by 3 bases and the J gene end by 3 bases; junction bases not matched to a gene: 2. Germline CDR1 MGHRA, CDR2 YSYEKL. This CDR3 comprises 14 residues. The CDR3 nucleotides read TGCGCCAGCAGCCAGTGGACAGGGGGCTACGAGCAGTACTTC. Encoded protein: CASSQWTGGYEQYF.

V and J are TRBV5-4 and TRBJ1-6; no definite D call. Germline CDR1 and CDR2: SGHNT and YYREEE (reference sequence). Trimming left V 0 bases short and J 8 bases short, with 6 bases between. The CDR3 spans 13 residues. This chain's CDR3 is CASSLAADSPLHF. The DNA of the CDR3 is TGTGCCAGCAGCTTGGCCGCGGATTCACCCCTCCACTTT.

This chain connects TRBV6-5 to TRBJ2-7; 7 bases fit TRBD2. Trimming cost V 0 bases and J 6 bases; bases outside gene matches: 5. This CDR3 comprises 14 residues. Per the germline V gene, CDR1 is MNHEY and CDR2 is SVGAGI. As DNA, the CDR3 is TGTGCCAGCAGTTACTCTGGGGAGGGGCTCGAGCAGTACTTC. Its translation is CASSYSGEGLEQYF.

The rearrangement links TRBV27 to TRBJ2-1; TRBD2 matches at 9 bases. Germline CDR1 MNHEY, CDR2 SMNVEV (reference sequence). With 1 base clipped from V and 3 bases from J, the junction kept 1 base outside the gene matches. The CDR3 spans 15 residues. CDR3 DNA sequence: TGTGCCAGCAGTTTATATAGCGGGGGCTACAATGAGCAGTTCTTC. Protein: CASSLYSGGYNEQFF.

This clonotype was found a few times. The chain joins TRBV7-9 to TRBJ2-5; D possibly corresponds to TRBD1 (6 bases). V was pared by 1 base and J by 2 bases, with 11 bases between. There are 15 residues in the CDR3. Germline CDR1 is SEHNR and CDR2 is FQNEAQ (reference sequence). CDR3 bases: TGTGCCAGCAGCTTAGTTGTAACAGGGCAAGAGACCCAGTACTTC. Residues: CASSLVVTGQETQYF.

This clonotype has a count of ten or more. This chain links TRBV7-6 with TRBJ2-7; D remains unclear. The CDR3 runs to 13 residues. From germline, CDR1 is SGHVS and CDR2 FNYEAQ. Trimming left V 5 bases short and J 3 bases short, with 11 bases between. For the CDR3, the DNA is TGTGCCAGCAGCCGTGGACCTGGCTACGAGCAGTACGTC. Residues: CASSRGPGYEQYV.

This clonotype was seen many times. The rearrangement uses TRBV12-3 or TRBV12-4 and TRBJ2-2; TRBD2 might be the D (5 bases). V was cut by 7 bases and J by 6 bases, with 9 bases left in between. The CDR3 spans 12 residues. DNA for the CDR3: TGTGCCAGCACAAACGGGGCCGGGGAGCTGTTTTTT. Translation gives CASTNGAGELFF.

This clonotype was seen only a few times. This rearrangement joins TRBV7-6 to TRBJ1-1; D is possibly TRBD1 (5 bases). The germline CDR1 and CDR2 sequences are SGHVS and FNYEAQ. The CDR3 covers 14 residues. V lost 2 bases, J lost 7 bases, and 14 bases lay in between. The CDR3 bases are TGTGCCAGCAGCTTAAGTTTGGGAACAGGTGAAGCTTTCTTT. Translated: CASSLSLGTGEAFF.

The CDR3 DNA reads TGCAGTGCTAGAACTAGCTTCTCCTACGAGCAGTACGTC. Amino acids: CSARTSFSYEQYV. The V gene is TRBV20-1, the J gene TRBJ2-7; possible D gene TRBD2, 6 bases. Trimming removed 2 bases from V and 0 bases from J, with 8 bases in between. Germline assignment: CDR1 DFQATT and CDR2 SNEGSKA (reference sequence). The CDR3 totals 13 residues.

DNA of the CDR3: TGTGCCAGCACCGGGGGGTCGGGTCCAGGGACCGGGGAGCTGTTTTTT. Residues: CASTGGSGPGTGELFF. The gene calls are TRBV7-9 and TRBJ2-2; 7 nucleotides match TRBD2. CDR1 is SEHNR and CDR2 is FQNEAQ in the germline V gene (reference sequence). The V segment lost 7 bases and the J segment 5 bases; nucleotides outside the gene matches: 13. The CDR3 extends over 16 amino acids.

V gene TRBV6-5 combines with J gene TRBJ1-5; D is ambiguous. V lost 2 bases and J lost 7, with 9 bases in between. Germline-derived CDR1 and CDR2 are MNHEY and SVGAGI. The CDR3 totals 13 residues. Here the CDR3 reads CASSYDDAQPQHF. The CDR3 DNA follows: TGTGCCAGCAGTTACGACGACGCCCAGCCCCAGCATTTT.

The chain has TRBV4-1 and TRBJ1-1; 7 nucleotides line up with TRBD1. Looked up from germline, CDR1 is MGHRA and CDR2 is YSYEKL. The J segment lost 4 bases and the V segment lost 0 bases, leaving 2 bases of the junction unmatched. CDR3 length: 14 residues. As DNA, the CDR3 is TGCGCCAGCAGCCAAGATGACAGGGCCACTGAAGCTTTCTTT. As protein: CASSQDDRATEAFF.

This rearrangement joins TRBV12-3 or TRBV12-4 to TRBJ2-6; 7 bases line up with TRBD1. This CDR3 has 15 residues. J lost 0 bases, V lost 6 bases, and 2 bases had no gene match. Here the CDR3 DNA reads TGTGCCAGCAGGAGGGGGCCCTCTGGGGCCAACGTCCTGACTTTC. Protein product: CASRRGPSGANVLTF.

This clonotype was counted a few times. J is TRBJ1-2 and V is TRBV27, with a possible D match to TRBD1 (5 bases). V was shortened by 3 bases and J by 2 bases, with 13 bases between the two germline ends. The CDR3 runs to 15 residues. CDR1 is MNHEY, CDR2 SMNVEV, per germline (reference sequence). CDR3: CASSLSDSGNYGYTF. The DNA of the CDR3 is TGTGCCAGCAGTTTGTCTGACAGCGGGAACTATGGCTACACCTTC.

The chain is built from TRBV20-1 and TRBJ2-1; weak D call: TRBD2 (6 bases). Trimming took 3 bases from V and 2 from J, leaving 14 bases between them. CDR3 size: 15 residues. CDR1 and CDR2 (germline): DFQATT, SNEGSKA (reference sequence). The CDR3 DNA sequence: TGCAGTGCTAGTCTCCTGCGGGGACCCTACAATGAGCAGTTCTTC. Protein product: CSASLLRGPYNEQFF.

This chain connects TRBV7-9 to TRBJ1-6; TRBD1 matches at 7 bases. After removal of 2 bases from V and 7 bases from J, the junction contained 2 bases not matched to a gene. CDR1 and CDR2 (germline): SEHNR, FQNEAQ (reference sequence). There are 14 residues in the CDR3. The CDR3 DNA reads TGTGCCAGCAGCTTACCGGGACAGAATTCACCCCTCCACTTT. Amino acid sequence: CASSLPGQNSPLHF.

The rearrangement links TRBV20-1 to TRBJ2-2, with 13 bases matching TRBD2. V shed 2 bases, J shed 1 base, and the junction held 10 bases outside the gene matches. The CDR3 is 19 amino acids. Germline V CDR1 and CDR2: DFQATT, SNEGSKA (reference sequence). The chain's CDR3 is CSARRSSRLAGGNTGELFF. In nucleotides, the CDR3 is TGCAGTGCTAGACGATCTTCCCGACTAGCGGGGGGGAACACCGGGGAGCTGTTTTTT.

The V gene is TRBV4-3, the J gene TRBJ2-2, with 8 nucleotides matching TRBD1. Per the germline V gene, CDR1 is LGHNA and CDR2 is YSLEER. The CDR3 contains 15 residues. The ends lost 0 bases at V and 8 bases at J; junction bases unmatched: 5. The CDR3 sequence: CASSQDRQGAGELFF. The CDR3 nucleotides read TGCGCCAGCAGCCAAGATCGGCAGGGGGCGGGGGAGCTGTTTTTT.

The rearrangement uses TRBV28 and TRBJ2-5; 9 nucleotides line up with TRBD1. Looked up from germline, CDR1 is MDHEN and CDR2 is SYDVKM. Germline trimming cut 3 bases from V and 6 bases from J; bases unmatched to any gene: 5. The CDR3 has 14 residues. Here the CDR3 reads CASSLWDREQTQYF. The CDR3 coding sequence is TGTGCCAGCAGTTTGTGGGACAGGGAGCAGACCCAGTACTTC. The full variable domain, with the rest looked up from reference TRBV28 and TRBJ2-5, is DVKVTQSSRYLVKRTGEKVFLECVQDMDHENMFWYRQDPGLGLRLIYFSYDVKMKEKGDIPEGYSVSREKKERFSLILESASTNQTSMYLCASSLWDREQTQYFGPGTRLLVL.

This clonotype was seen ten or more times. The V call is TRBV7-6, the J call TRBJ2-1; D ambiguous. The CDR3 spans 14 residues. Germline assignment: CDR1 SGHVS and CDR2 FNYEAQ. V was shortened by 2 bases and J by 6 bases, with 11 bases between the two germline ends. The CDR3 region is CASSLSSGFNEQFF. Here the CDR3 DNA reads TGTGCCAGCAGCTTATCGTCAGGCTTCAATGAGCAGTTCTTC.

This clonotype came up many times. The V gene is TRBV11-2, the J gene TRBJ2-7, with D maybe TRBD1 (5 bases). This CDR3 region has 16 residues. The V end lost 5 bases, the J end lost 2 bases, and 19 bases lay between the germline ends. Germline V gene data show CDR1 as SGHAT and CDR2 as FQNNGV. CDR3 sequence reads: CASSPTRRAYTYEQYV. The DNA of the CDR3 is TGTGCCAGCAGCCCTACCCGCAGGGCCTATACCTACGAGCAGTACGTC.

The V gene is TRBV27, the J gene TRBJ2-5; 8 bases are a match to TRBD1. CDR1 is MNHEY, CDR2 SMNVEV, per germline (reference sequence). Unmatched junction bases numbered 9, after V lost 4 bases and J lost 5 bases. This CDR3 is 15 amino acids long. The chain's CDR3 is CASSYGQGGLETQYF. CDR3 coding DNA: TGTGCCAGCAGTTATGGACAGGGCGGCCTTGAGACCCAGTACTTC.

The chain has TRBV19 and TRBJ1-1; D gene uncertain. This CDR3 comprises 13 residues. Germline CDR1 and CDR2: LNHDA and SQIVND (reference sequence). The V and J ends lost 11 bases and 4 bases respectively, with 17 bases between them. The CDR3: CAAALSRVTEAFF. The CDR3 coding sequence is TGTGCCGCGGCGTTGAGCCGGGTCACTGAAGCTTTCTTT.